Below are 17 T cell receptor beta chains sequenced from a single sample in a study of shared T cell receptors in the human thymus. Method: immunoSEQ multiplex PCR; TCRdb's copy keeps in-frame clones and lacks some. This sample has about 400,000 clones, with 85% to 95% found just once. Sequenced: thymocytes. The receptor set was obtained from a human donor.

The rearrangement links TRBV5-1 to TRBJ2-5, with D possibly TRBD2 on 5 matching bases. The CDR3 extends over 14 amino acids. The germline CDR1 and CDR2 sequences are SGHRS and YFSETQ. Trimming shortened V by 0 bases and J by 5 bases, and 11 bases separated the two germline ends. The CDR3 DNA reads as TGCGCCAGCAGCTTGGGACCAACGGGGGAGACCCAGTACTTC. Protein sequence: CASSLGPTGETQYF.

The chain uses TRBV4-2 and TRBJ2-1; 9 bases map to TRBD1. Germline CDR1 reads LGHNA; CDR2 reads YNFKEQ. The CDR3 spans 20 residues. With 1 base clipped from V and 0 bases from J, the junction kept 13 bases outside the gene matches. The DNA for the CDR3 is TGTGCCAGCAGCCAAGGACCCCGGGACAGGGCATATAGCTCCTACAATGAGCAGTTCTTC. This translates into CASSQGPRDRAYSSYNEQFF.

A word on this clone: Sequence at one end of the junction differs from germline and may be a read error. This chain joins TRBV25-1 and TRBJ1-1; TRBD1 matches at 11 bases. Germline CDR1 and CDR2: MGHDK and SYGVNS. CDR3 length: 16 residues. The CDR3 DNA reads as TGTGCCAGCAGTGAATGGGGGGACAGGGGGAACATTGAAGCTTTCTTT. Its translation is CASSEWGDRGNIEAFF.

V gene TRBV7-3 combines with J gene TRBJ1-2; perhaps TRBD1 as D (5 bases). Germline V CDR1 and CDR2: SGHTA, FQGTGA. CDR3 length equals 13 residues. V lost 5 bases and J 1 base, leaving 8 bases between the germline ends. In DNA, the CDR3 is TGTGCCAGCAGCCTCAGGGTTAACTATGGCTACACCTTC. Its protein is CASSLRVNYGYTF.

The CDR3 protein is CASSEGTGDSYEQYF. The CDR3 nucleotides are TGCGCCAGCAGCGAGGGGACAGGCGATTCCTACGAGCAGTACTTC. The chain links TRBV4-3 to TRBJ2-7; TRBD1 aligns across 8 bases. This CDR3 is built from 15 residues. CDR1 is LGHNA, CDR2 YSLEER, per germline. Trimming removed 5 bases from V and 1 base from J; junction bases left unmatched: 7.

The rearrangement joins TRBV15 to TRBJ2-7; 7 positions match TRBD1. CDR3 length: 14 residues. Germline-derived CDR1 and CDR2 are LNHNV and YYDKDF (reference sequence). Trimming cost V 6 bases and J 3 bases; bases outside gene matches: 8. For the CDR3, the DNA is TGTGCCACCAGTCCCTCCGACAGGGACTACGAGCAGTACTTC. Translating it yields CATSPSDRDYEQYF.

The V gene is TRBV28, the J gene TRBJ2-5, with D possibly matching TRBD1 (5 bases). V gave up 10 bases and J gave up 4 bases, with 16 bases separating them. Germline V gene lookup returns CDR1 MDHEN and CDR2 SYDVKM. The CDR3 length is 13 residues. DNA of the CDR3: TGTGCCATCCCCAGGGCCGACATAGAGACCCAGTACTTC. It specifies CAIPRADIETQYF.

The chain employs TRBV9 and TRBJ1-2, with D possibly being TRBD1 (5 bases). V was trimmed by 3 bases and J by 3 bases, leaving 9 bases between them. The CDR3 runs to 13 residues. CDR1 SGDLS and CDR2 YYNGEE come from the germline V gene. The CDR3 reads CASSEEGHYGYTF. The CDR3 nucleotides read TGTGCCAGCAGCGAGGAGGGACACTATGGCTACACCTTC.

The V call is TRBV28, the J call TRBJ2-1; D not resolved. There are 14 residues in the CDR3. V gave up 7 bases and J gave up 0 bases, with 10 bases separating them. Germline-derived CDR1 and CDR2 are MDHEN and SYDVKM. The CDR3 sequence: CASTPVLSYNEQFF. CDR3 nucleotide sequence: TGTGCCAGCACCCCAGTCCTCTCCTACAATGAGCAGTTCTTC.

A note on this clone: An end of the junction differs from the germline gene, which may be a read error. The V gene is TRBV4-1, the J gene TRBJ2-4; D is possibly TRBD1 (6 bases). CDR1 and CDR2 (germline): MGHRA, YSYEKL. This CDR3 spans 16 amino acids. CDR3 protein: CASTQEVQGRENIQYF. Written as DNA, the CDR3 is TGCGCCAGCACCCAAGAAGTGCAGGGGCGAGAAAACATTCAGTACTTC.

This clone was observed a handful of times. This chain links TRBV7-2 with TRBJ2-3; D is possibly TRBD2 (6 bases). CDR1 is SGHTA, CDR2 FQGNSA, per germline. This CDR3 region has 17 residues. V lost 4 bases and J lost 2, with 19 bases in between. CDR3 loop: CASSWGDRTHFTDTQYF. As DNA, the CDR3 is TGTGCCAGCAGCTGGGGGGACCGCACGCACTTCACAGATACGCAGTATTTT.

CDR3 DNA sequence: TGTGCCAGCAGCTTAGTGTACGATTGGACTAGCGGGATTGGCGGGGAGCTGTTTTTT. Amino acid sequence: CASSLVYDWTSGIGGELFF. The rearrangement uses TRBV7-9 and TRBJ2-2, with 12 bases fitting TRBD2. The CDR3 spans 19 residues. Trimming took 1 base from V and 7 from J; bases not matched to a gene: 13. Germline V gene sequence: CDR1 SEHNR, CDR2 FQNEAQ (reference sequence).

This chain connects TRBV6-6 to TRBJ2-1, with 7 bases that match TRBD1. V was clipped by 4 bases and J by 6 bases; unmatched bases: 9. The CDR3 sequence is 15 residues long. From germline, CDR1 is MNHNY and CDR2 SVGAGI (reference sequence). The CDR3: CASSSRGRGSNEQFF. DNA for the CDR3: TGTGCCAGCAGTTCCCGGGGCAGGGGGAGCAATGAGCAGTTCTTC.

CDR3 nucleotides: TGCAGTGCTAGAGGGCAGGACGAGCAGTACTTC. Protein sequence: CSARGQDEQYF. The rearrangement joins TRBV20-1 to TRBJ2-7; D ambiguous. This CDR3 has 11 amino acids. Per germline, CDR1 DFQATT and CDR2 SNEGSKA (reference sequence). The ends were cut back, 1 base at V and 5 bases at J, with 6 bases in the middle.

The CDR3 DNA follows: TGTGCCACCAGCATGCTGGACAGGGGTGGACAAGAGACCCAGTACTTC. This sequence encodes CATSMLDRGGQETQYF. This chain links TRBV15 with TRBJ2-5; 9 nucleotides line up with TRBD1. The V gene end was trimmed by 4 bases and the J gene end by 2 bases; junction bases not matched to a gene: 8. Germline V gene data show CDR1 as LNHNV and CDR2 as YYDKDF (reference sequence). The CDR3 spans 16 residues.

This chain joins TRBV6-1 and TRBJ2-1, with TRBD2 matching 15 bases. Germline assignment: CDR1 MNHNS and CDR2 SASEGT. This CDR3 comprises 19 residues. With V trimmed by 1 base and J by 8 bases, 12 bases remained unmatched. As DNA, the CDR3 is TGTGCCAGCAGTGAAGGGACACCGGGACTAGCGGGAGGATGCTATGAGCAGTTCTTC. Translated: CASSEGTPGLAGGCYEQFF.

CDR3 protein: CASGLYHQPQHF. CDR3 bases: TGTGCCAGCGGCCTGTACCATCAGCCCCAGCATTTT. The chain combines TRBV28 with TRBJ1-5; D unresolved. The CDR3 is 12 residues long. The germline CDR1 and CDR2 sequences are MDHEN and SYDVKM. Trimming left V 8 bases short and J 5 bases short, with 10 bases between.